Below, 23 T cell receptor beta chains from the same sample are listed, as sequenced in a study of glioma-infiltrating T cells (TCRdb year 2016). Data came from an Illumina MiSeq. TCR alpha and beta CDR3 regions were amplified with the iRepertoire nested amplicon-rescue multiplex PCR (arm-PCR) platform from RNA. Through fastp at Q25 and MiXCR, TCRdb rebuilt clones from the public reads, retaining in-frame beta chains. Rows are unified per CDR3 protein, each entry keeping the most common DNA and genes. The sample has about 110,000 distinct CDR3 sequences on record, less than 30% of them singletons. Together, the top ten hold about a third of the sample. Sequenced sample: glioma tissue, nonneoplastic brain tissue, or PBMCs (not recorded which). These receptors came from a human donor with low-grade glioma or glioblastoma, undergoing nonglioma brain surgery, or in good health (not recorded which).

This clonotype was picked up one time. This chain connects TRBV27 to TRBJ1-5; D is undetermined. The CDR3 is made up of 13 amino acids. The germline V gene encodes CDR1 MNHEY and CDR2 SMNVEV (reference sequence). V lost 6 bases and J lost 7, with 13 bases in between. The chain's CDR3 is CASSGPGSQPQHF. In nucleotides, the CDR3 is TGTGCCAGCAGCGGACCCGGGAGCCAGCCCCAGCATTTT.

With respect to this clonotype: A much larger clone is a single base away; this may be a read error. This sequence joins TRBV18 and TRBJ1-1; 7 bases fit TRBD1. This CDR3 is built from 14 residues. Germline V CDR1 and CDR2: KGHSH, LQKENI. CDR3 protein: CASPPRGGPGGAFF. The CDR3, as DNA: TGTGCCAGCCCACCCAGAGGGGGCCCCGGTGGAGCTTTCTTT.

In its sample, this clonotype was seen many times. CDR3 nucleotide sequence: TGTGCCTGGGGACCGTCATTCACTGAAGCTTTCTTT. Residues: CAWGPSFTEAFF. The chain recombines TRBV30 with TRBJ1-1; D is unclear. Per the germline V gene, CDR1 is GTSNPN and CDR2 is SVGIG (reference sequence). V was pared by 5 bases and J by 4 bases, with 11 bases between. The CDR3 loop spans 12 amino acids.

This clonotype was counted many times. The V call is TRBV7-3, the J call TRBJ2-5; D might be TRBD1 (5 bases). CDR1 and CDR2 from the germline V gene are SGHTA and FQGTGA. CDR3 length: 13 residues. V was trimmed by 5 bases and J by 5 bases, leaving 12 bases between them. Here the CDR3 reads CASSILNRETQYF. In nucleotides, the CDR3 is TGTGCCAGCAGCATCCTAAACAGGGAGACCCAGTACTTC.

This clonotype came up many times. The V call is TRBV28, the J call TRBJ2-1, with D tentatively TRBD2 (5 bases). Germline V gene lookup returns CDR1 MDHEN and CDR2 SYDVKM. The CDR3 covers 16 residues. Between the trimmed V and J ends, which lost 5 bases and 6 bases, there was a span of 20 bases. CDR3 sequence (DNA): TGTGCCAGCAGTACCCCGACGGGGAACCTTATCAATGAGCAGTTCTTC. Its translation: CASSTPTGNLINEQFF.

This clonotype has a count of ten or more. The chain joins TRBV2 to TRBJ1-5, with D possibly being TRBD1 (6 bases). The CDR3 loop spans 14 amino acids. V gave up 4 bases and J gave up 4 bases, with 11 bases separating them. CDR1 is SNHLY, CDR2 FYNNEI, per germline. The CDR3 DNA sequence: TGTGCCAGCAGTGGGGGGACAAAGAATCAGCCCCAGCATTTT. Translated, it gives CASSGGTKNQPQHF.

This clonotype was seen many times. The V and J genes are TRBV29-1 and TRBJ1-3; 8 positions match TRBD1. CDR3 length: 14 amino acids. Germline assignment: CDR1 SQVTM and CDR2 ANQGSEA. Trimming took 6 bases from V and 0 from J; bases not matched to a gene: 4. The CDR3 bases are TGCAGCGTCCCGGGACAGGCCTCTGGAAACACCATATATTTT. Protein sequence: CSVPGQASGNTIYF.

As for this clonotype: A much more abundant neighbour one base away suggests this may be a read error. The chain is built from TRBV13 and TRBJ1-2; TRBD1 matches 7 bases. The CDR3 spans 12 residues. The germline gives CDR1 PRHDT, CDR2 FYEKMQ (reference sequence). DNA of the CDR3: TGTGCCAGCAGCCTAGGGGGCCGTACATACAACTTC. It encodes CASSLGGRTYNF.

This clonotype was seen ten or more times. The chain uses TRBV12-3 or TRBV12-4 and TRBJ2-3, with D tentatively TRBD1 or TRBD2 (5 bases each). V shed 5 bases and J shed 2 bases, with 20 bases lying between them. This CDR3 is built from 17 residues. CDR3 loop: CASSPPVRGTPTDTQYF. CDR3 bases: TGTGCCAGCAGTCCGCCCGTGAGGGGAACCCCCACAGATACGCAGTATTTT.

The chain recombines TRBV5-4 with TRBJ2-5, with D possibly being TRBD2 (7 bases). V was clipped by 2 bases and J by 2 bases, with 13 bases between them. The CDR3 covers 15 residues. Germline V gene lookup returns CDR1 SGHNT and CDR2 YYREEE (reference sequence). The CDR3 region is CASSLVEGGQETQYF. The CDR3 DNA sequence: TGTGCCAGCAGCTTAGTAGAGGGGGGGCAAGAGACCCAGTACTTC.

At least ten counts were recorded for this clonotype. The CDR3 DNA is TGCAGTGCGGAGGGGGCTTACACTGAAGCTTTCTTT. It translates to CSAEGAYTEAFF. The chain has TRBV20-1 and TRBJ1-1, with 7 bases fitting TRBD1. Unmatched junction bases numbered 4, after V lost 6 bases and J lost 3 bases. The CDR3 is made up of 12 amino acids. Per germline, CDR1 DFQATT and CDR2 SNEGSKA (reference sequence).

This clonotype came up many times. This chain joins TRBV20-1 and TRBJ2-3; TRBD1 matches at 10 bases. The CDR3 contains 14 residues. V shed 6 bases and J 4 bases; nucleotides not matched to a gene: 7. Germline V lookup: CDR1 DFQATT, CDR2 SNEGSKA (reference sequence). Here the CDR3 reads CSARDRGLSDTQYF. For the CDR3, the DNA is TGCAGTGCGCGTGACAGGGGGCTATCAGATACGCAGTATTTT.

This clonotype came up many times. This chain joins TRBV20-1 and TRBJ2-3, with a weak D call TRBD2 (6 bases). The CDR3 length is 15 residues. Trimming took 5 bases from V and 1 from J, leaving 16 bases between them. Germline values: CDR1 DFQATT, CDR2 SNEGSKA (reference sequence). The CDR3 is CSAGTAGYGTDTQYF. CDR3 sequence (DNA): TGCAGTGCTGGGACCGCGGGGTACGGCACAGATACGCAGTATTTT.

The V gene is TRBV7-9, the J gene TRBJ1-1; a weak D match, TRBD1 (5 bases). CDR3 length equals 15 residues. Germline-derived CDR1 and CDR2 are SEHNR and FQNEAQ (reference sequence). V was pared by 6 bases and J by 0 bases, with 14 bases between. CDR3 loop: CASSSGTALNTEAFF. CDR3 nucleotide sequence: TGTGCCAGCAGTTCCGGGACCGCTCTGAACACTGAAGCTTTCTTT.

The CDR3 nucleotides are TGCGCCAGCAGCCAACCCTTGACTAGCGGGACCCATGAGCAGTTCTTC. This codes for CASSQPLTSGTHEQFF. V and J are TRBV4-1 and TRBJ2-1; 11 positions agree with TRBD2. The CDR3 length is 16 residues. Unmatched junction bases numbered 8, after V lost 2 bases and J lost 8 bases. Germline CDR1 is MGHRA and CDR2 is YSYEKL.

This clonotype was picked up many times. The rearrangement links TRBV5-1 to TRBJ1-1; D not resolved. The germline V gene encodes CDR1 SGHRS and CDR2 YFSETQ. The V end lost 2 bases, the J end lost 5 bases, and 7 bases lay between the germline ends. The CDR3 contains 12 residues. The CDR3 loop is CASSLPGTEAFF. The CDR3, as DNA: TGCGCCAGCAGCTTACCGGGGACTGAAGCTTTCTTT.

Many counts were recorded for this clonotype. V gene TRBV6-2 or TRBV6-3 combines with J gene TRBJ2-1; the match to TRBD2 covers 10 bases. The CDR3 consists of 17 residues. Germline values: CDR1 MNHEY, CDR2 SVGEGT. Losses at the gene ends were 7 bases for V and 4 bases for J; bases not matched to a gene: 13. The CDR3 is CASTQTSGLTTYNEQFF. Here the CDR3 DNA reads TGTGCCAGCACCCAGACTAGCGGGCTGACTACTTACAATGAGCAGTTCTTC.

This clonotype was seen only a few times. Being one base from a much bigger clone, this may be a read error. The V and J genes are TRBV27 and TRBJ2-7; 11 bases are shared with TRBD2. The CDR3 consists of 15 residues. CDR1 MNHEY and CDR2 SMNVEV come from the germline V gene (reference sequence). In nucleotides, the CDR3 is TGTGCCAGCAGCACGGGACTAGCGGCAACCTACGAGCAGTGCTTC. Its translation is CASSTGLAATYEQCF.

This clonotype appeared many times. The gene calls are TRBV7-8 and TRBJ1-1; 7 bases are a match to TRBD1. CDR3 length: 15 amino acids. Germline CDR1 is SGHVS and CDR2 is FQNEAQ. The ends lost 4 bases at V and 0 bases at J; junction bases unmatched: 5. CDR3 coding DNA: TGTGCCAGCAGCTCTGGGACAGCTATGAACACTGAAGCTTTCTTT. Protein sequence: CASSSGTAMNTEAFF. Full variable domain (remainder filled in from reference TRBV7-8 and TRBJ1-1): GAGVSQSPRYKVAKRGQDVALRCDPISGHVSLFWYQQALGQGPEFLTYFQNEAQLDKSGLPSDRFFAERPEGSVSTLKIQRTQQEDSAVYLCASSSGTAMNTEAFFGQGTRLTVV.

In this sample, this clonotype turned up many times. The V gene is TRBV7-2, the J gene TRBJ2-3; perhaps TRBD1 as D (6 bases). The CDR3 is 14 amino acids. CDR1 is SGHTA and CDR2 is FQGNSA in the germline V gene. The V end was cut by 1 base, the J end by 3 bases, with 8 bases between. CDR3 region: CASSLVGATDTQYF. CDR3 coding DNA: TGTGCCAGCAGCTTAGTGGGGGCAACAGATACGCAGTATTTT.

V is TRBV4-3 and J is TRBJ2-7; 7 nucleotides match TRBD1. The CDR3 sequence is 15 residues long. From germline, CDR1 is LGHNA and CDR2 YSLEER. V shed 3 bases, J shed 6 bases, and the junction held 11 bases outside the gene matches. The CDR3 region is CASSQGEGGGGEQYF. The DNA of the CDR3 is TGCGCCAGCAGCCAGGGGGAAGGGGGCGGAGGCGAGCAGTACTTC.

This clonotype appeared many times. This sequence joins TRBV28 and TRBJ2-1, with D unclear. The CDR3 covers 13 residues. V gave up 2 bases and J gave up 7 bases, with 9 bases separating them. Germline V gene data show CDR1 as MDHEN and CDR2 as SYDVKM. The CDR3 nucleotides are TGTGCCAGCAGTTTAGGCTATCCGAATGAGCAGTTCTTC. Its translation: CASSLGYPNEQFF.

This clonotype came up a few times. A read error may explain this, as a much larger clone is one base away. The chain has TRBV4-3 and TRBJ1-5; D might be TRBD1 (6 bases). CDR3 length equals 16 residues. In germline, CDR1 is LGHNA, CDR2 YSLEER. Trimming stripped 1 base from V and 4 bases from J, with 14 bases between. The CDR3, as DNA: TGCGCCAGCAGCCAAGGGGCAGGGGTCAATAATCAGCCCCAGCATTTT. Its translation: CASSQGAGVNNQPQHF.